This is a list of T cell receptor beta chains from one sample in a study of blood T cell repertoires in COVID-19. Method: immunoSEQ multiplex PCR; TCRdb's copy keeps in-frame clones and lacks some. The data contain approximately 50,000 clones, roughly 86% of them seen just once; the ten biggest clones take up roughly 14%. Source material: peripheral blood. The receptors come from a human donor in a cohort sampled during active COVID-19. CDR3s include the opening cysteine and the closing phenylalanine or tryptophan. A D gene is named only where the DNA matches it firmly. Where a row states a size, it is once, few, many or the class of an expanded clone; other rows omit it.

j_call,clone_size,d_call,v_call,cdr3_nt,cdr3_aa
TRBJ1-6,NA,NA,TRBV5-4,TGTGCCAGCAGCAGGACAGAGGCCAATTCACCCCTCCACTTT,CASSRTEANSPLHF
TRBJ2-2,NA,TRBD2,TRBV6-1,TGTGCCAGCAGTGTTCAACTAGCGGGGTTCACCGGGGAGCTGTTTTTT,CASSVQLAGFTGELFF
TRBJ2-3,NA,TRBD1,TRBV7-7,TGTGCCAGCAGCCTAGGACAGGGTAGCACAGATACGCAGTATTTT,CASSLGQGSTDTQYF
TRBJ1-5,NA,NA,TRBV27,TGTGCCAGCAGAAAGGACAACTGGGGCAATCAGCCCCAGCATTTT,CASRKDNWGNQPQHF
TRBJ2-1,NA,NA,TRBV10-2,TGCGCCAGCAGTGATGGCGGGCCCTCAAGGTTCTTC,CASSDGGPSRFF
TRBJ2-5,NA,TRBD2,TRBV2,TGTGCCAGCAGTGAATCTCCGTGGACTAGCGGGTTTTTCTTAGGGGAGACCCAGTACTTC,CASSESPWTSGFFLGETQYF
TRBJ2-1,NA,TRBD2,TRBV27,TGTGCCAGCCGCAAGGCCGGGACTAACAATGAGCAGTTCTTC,CASRKAGTNNEQFF
TRBJ2-6,NA,NA,TRBV5-4,TGTGCCAGCAGCTTGTATGTTTTCTCTGGGGCCAACGTCCTGACTTTC,CASSLYVFSGANVLTF
TRBJ2-3,NA,NA,TRBV5-8,TGTGCCAGCAGCTTGTTAAACAATTTTTTCAACACAGATACGCAGTATTTT,CASSLLNNFFNTDTQYF
TRBJ1-2,NA,NA,TRBV5-5,TGTGCCAGCAACCCAAACCCCCACTTTGGAGCGGATGGCTACACCTTC,CASNPNPHFGADGYTF
TRBJ1-1,few,NA,TRBV11-2,TGTGCCAGCAACACTGCAAGGACTGTGAACACTGAAGCTTTCTTT,CASNTARTVNTEAFF
TRBJ2-5,NA,TRBD2,TRBV7-2,TGTGCCAGCAGCTTAAGGGGACTAGCGGGAAAAGAGACCCAGTACTTC,CASSLRGLAGKETQYF
TRBJ1-2,NA,NA,TRBV20-1,TGCAGTGCTAGTATTACAGGGCGGAACTATGGCTACACCTTC,CSASITGRNYGYTF
TRBJ2-7,NA,TRBD1,TRBV5-1,TGCGCCAGCAGCGCTTGGACAGGGGTCGAGCAGTACTTC,CASSAWTGVEQYF
TRBJ2-3,NA,NA,TRBV5-1,TGCGCCAGCAGCTTGTCGGGGGGCAGCACAGATACGCAGTATTTT,CASSLSGGSTDTQYF
TRBJ2-7,few,TRBD1,TRBV2,TGTGCCAGCAGCAGCCAGGGGGTTTACGAGCAGTACTTC,CASSSQGVYEQYF
TRBJ2-7,NA,TRBD1,TRBV9,TGTGCCAGCAGCGTAGGCTTCACCGGGACAGGGTCTTCCTACGAGCAGTACTTC,CASSVGFTGTGSSYEQYF
TRBJ2-7,NA,TRBD2,TRBV5-6,TGTGCCAGCAGCCCGGATAGCGGGGGCTCCTACGAGCAGTACTTC,CASSPDSGGSYEQYF
TRBJ2-7,once,TRBD2,TRBV19,TGTGCCAGTCGCCCGGGAGGAGGATACGAGCAGTACTTC,CASRPGGGYEQYF
TRBJ2-5,NA,NA,TRBV5-1,TGCGCCAGCAGCTTGGACAGGGTAGAGACCCAGTACTTC,CASSLDRVETQYF
TRBJ2-7,NA,TRBD1,TRBV15,TGTGCCACCAGTCCGGGACAGGGTGTCTACGAGCAGTACTTC,CATSPGQGVYEQYF
TRBJ2-1,NA,NA,TRBV20-1,TGCAGTGCTAGATATCCCCCGCAGGAGGTCTTC,CSARYPPQEVF
TRBJ1-2,NA,TRBD1,TRBV5-1,TGCGCCAGCAGCTTGGCCAACAGGGGCTATGGCTACACCTTC,CASSLANRGYGYTF
TRBJ2-1,NA,NA,TRBV19,TGTGCCAGTAGTTCGAGATCCTACAATGAGCAGTTCTTC,CASSSRSYNEQFF
TRBJ2-7,NA,TRBD2,TRBV11-2,TGTGCCAGCAGCCCGGGACTAGCGGGAGACGTGCAGTACTTC,CASSPGLAGDVQYF
TRBJ1-1,NA,TRBD1,TRBV6-6,TGTGCCAGCAGTCTCCTCCAACAGGGGTCCCACACTGAAGCTTTCTTT,CASSLLQQGSHTEAFF
TRBJ2-3,NA,NA,TRBV19,TGTGCCAGTGGTTATGGCGACTCTTACCGCACAGATACGCAGTATTTT,CASGYGDSYRTDTQYF
TRBJ1-5,NA,TRBD1,TRBV4-3,TGCGCCAGCAGCCAAGAGACAGGGATCAATCAGCCCCAGCATTTT,CASSQETGINQPQHF
TRBJ1-1,NA,TRBD1,TRBV30,TGTGCCTGTCTCGACCCGGGACAGGGGGAGAACACTGAAGCTTTCTTT,CACLDPGQGENTEAFF
TRBJ2-1,NA,NA,TRBV19,TGTGCCAGTAGTATAGATCGGGGGGCCGGGAATGAGCAGTTCTTC,CASSIDRGAGNEQFF
TRBJ2-3,once,NA,TRBV7-7,TGTGCTAGCAGCCCGATGGCAGGGCGTACAGATACGCAGTATTTT,CASSPMAGRTDTQYF
TRBJ2-3,NA,TRBD2,TRBV4-1,TGCGCCAGCAGCCAGGGACTAGCGGGACGCAATACGCAGTATTTT,CASSQGLAGRNTQYF
TRBJ1-2,few,TRBD1,TRBV7-2,TGTGCCAGCAGCCTCGACAGGGTAGCGGTTGGTGGCTACACCTTC,CASSLDRVAVGGYTF
TRBJ1-2,NA,NA,TRBV7-2,TGTGCCAGCAGCTTAGACGTTAGCTCCTTGGGCTACACCTTC,CASSLDVSSLGYTF
TRBJ1-2,NA,TRBD1,TRBV9,TGTGCCAGCAGCGTATGTGGTGGAGGGGGCTGTGGCTACACCTTC,CASSVCGGGGCGYTF
TRBJ1-4,NA,NA,TRBV6-5,TGTGCCAGCAGTTTTCTAAGAGTTAATGAAAAACTGTTTTTT,CASSFLRVNEKLFF
TRBJ2-7,NA,TRBD1,TRBV18,TGTGCCAGCTCACCCACAGGGGCATTCTACGAGCAGTACTTC,CASSPTGAFYEQYF
TRBJ2-3,NA,TRBD2,TRBV4-3,TGCGCCAGCAGCCCGGACCTAGCGGGGGGCCCCGGGACGAATACGCAGTATTTT,CASSPDLAGGPGTNTQYF
TRBJ2-1,NA,TRBD1,TRBV11-2,TGTGCCAGCAGCTTAGAGGGACAGGGAAACAATGAGCAGTTCTTC,CASSLEGQGNNEQFF
TRBJ1-5,NA,TRBD1,TRBV28,TGTGCCAGCAGTCCACAGGGGGCGGTTCAGCCCCAGCATTTT,CASSPQGAVQPQHF
TRBJ2-1,NA,TRBD2,TRBV12-3/TRBV12-4,TGTGCCAGCAGGGGACTATATGAGCAGTTCTTC,CASRGLYEQFF
TRBJ2-7,NA,TRBD2,TRBV5-1,TGCGCCAGCAGCTTGGTGGCGACTAGCGGCTACGAGCAGTACTTC,CASSLVATSGYEQYF
TRBJ2-5,NA,TRBD2,TRBV13,TGTGCCAGCAGCTTAGGGCTAGCGGGGGGGCAAGGGGAGACCCAGTACTTC,CASSLGLAGGQGETQYF
TRBJ1-6,NA,TRBD1,TRBV10-2,TGCGCCAGCAGTGAGCCAACAGGGGCAAATTCACCCCTCCACTTT,CASSEPTGANSPLHF
TRBJ2-3,NA,TRBD2,TRBV10-3,TGTGCCATCAGTGTCGGAGCGGGGGGCCTCACAGATACGCAGTATTTT,CAISVGAGGLTDTQYF
TRBJ2-1,NA,TRBD1,TRBV6-5,TGTGCCAGCAGTTACGAGACAGGGCGGAATGAGCAGTTCTTC,CASSYETGRNEQFF
TRBJ2-5,NA,NA,TRBV7-2,TGTGCCAGCAGCAATCTGGAGACCCAGTACTTC,CASSNLETQYF
TRBJ1-1,NA,NA,TRBV19,TGTGCCAGTAGTACCGACAGCGAGAACACTGAAGCTTTCTTT,CASSTDSENTEAFF
TRBJ2-5,NA,TRBD1,TRBV6-6,TGTGCCAGCAGTTGGGGCCGGGACAGGCACCAAGAGACCCAGTACTTC,CASSWGRDRHQETQYF